One sample yielded the 29 T cell receptor beta chains listed below, sequenced in a study of T cells in Graves' hyperthyroidism and ophthalmopathy. The investigators amplified TCR beta CDR3 regions from RNA transcripts. The study used the HTBI primer set for a first-round RT-PCR of the TCR CDR3. TCRdb re-analysed the multiplex PCR reads in MiXCR, keeping a single row per CDR3 protein. In the table there are nearly 600,000 distinct CDR3 sequences, around 14% of which are singletons. Sequenced input: blood. The receptors originated from a woman aged 18-29 years with Graves' ophthalmopathy.

This clonotype has at least ten counts. The J gene is TRBJ1-5, the V gene TRBV28, with D perhaps TRBD1 (6 bases). The CDR3 loop spans 15 amino acids. CDR1 is MDHEN and CDR2 is SYDVKM in the germline V gene. Trimming left V 8 bases short and J 0 bases short, with 14 bases between. The DNA of the CDR3 is TGTGCCAGCCTCAGTTACAGGGTTAGCAATCAGCCCCAGCATTTT. Its translation: CASLSYRVSNQPQHF.

In the case of this clonotype: This may arise from a read error, as a much more abundant clone is one base away. The chain links TRBV20-1 to TRBJ2-1; 9 positions agree with TRBD2. The J call may be in error: the DNA end matches TRBJ2-7 better. Germline V lookup: CDR1 DFQATT, CDR2 SNEGSKA (reference sequence). The CDR3 has 14 residues. DNA for the CDR3: TGCAGTGCTACCCAGCGGGAGGCTTGGGATGAGCAGTACTTC. Translation gives CSATQREAWDEQYF.

The chain employs TRBV28 and TRBJ2-3, with TRBD2 identical over 10 bases. The ends lost 2 bases at V and 2 bases at J; junction bases unmatched: 7. Germline assignment: CDR1 MDHEN and CDR2 SYDVKM. The CDR3 spans 17 residues. The CDR3 loop reads CASSLGQLAGDTDTQYF. The CDR3 DNA reads as TGTGCCAGCAGTTTAGGTCAGCTAGCGGGAGACACAGATACGCAGTATTTT.

This clonotype was observed many times. The chain is built from TRBV20-1 and TRBJ2-1; TRBD2 matches 14 bases. In germline, CDR1 is DFQATT, CDR2 SNEGSKA (reference sequence). This CDR3 has 14 residues. Germline trimming cut 5 bases from V and 4 bases from J; bases unmatched to any gene: 1. CDR3 residues: CSAGLAGGYNEQFF. Here the CDR3 DNA reads TGCAGTGCTGGACTAGCGGGAGGTTACAATGAGCAGTTCTTC.

The chain links TRBV29-1 to TRBJ1-2, with D possibly TRBD1 on 5 matching bases. This CDR3 region has 13 residues. The germline V gene has CDR1 SQVTM and CDR2 ANQGSEA. V was pared by 5 bases and J by 6 bases, with 16 bases between. The DNA of the CDR3 is TGCAGCGTTCCCAAACCCCAGGGAGATGGCTACACCTTC. As protein: CSVPKPQGDGYTF.

This clonotype was detected only a few times. Written as DNA, the CDR3 is TGTGCCAGCAGTGAGCTTCCGGGAGGGGGCAATGAGCAGTTCTTC. This sequence encodes CASSELPGGGNEQFF. The rearrangement joins TRBV25-1 to TRBJ2-1; TRBD2 matches at 8 bases. The CDR3 has 15 amino acids. Germline V gene lookup returns CDR1 MGHDK and CDR2 SYGVNS. Trimming took 3 bases from V and 6 from J; bases not matched to a gene: 7.

The rearrangement links TRBV27 to TRBJ1-1, with D unresolved. The CDR3 spans 15 residues. V lost 3 bases and J 3 bases, leaving 14 bases between the germline ends. Looked up from germline, CDR1 is MNHEY and CDR2 is SMNVEV (reference sequence). The CDR3 is CASSFAPRGHTEAFF. The CDR3 nucleotides read TGTGCCAGCAGTTTTGCCCCGCGGGGTCACACTGAAGCTTTCTTT.

This clonotype was observed at least ten times. The chain is built from TRBV28 and TRBJ2-1; D assignment may be TRBD1 or TRBD2 (5 bases each). V was trimmed by 4 bases and J by 1 base, leaving 8 bases between them. CDR3 length: 14 residues. Germline V CDR1 and CDR2: MDHEN, SYDVKM. This CDR3 reads CASSWGMSYNEQFF. Written as DNA, the CDR3 is TGTGCCAGCAGTTGGGGGATGTCCTACAATGAGCAGTTCTTC.

This clonotype appeared many times. The chain couples TRBV6-6 to TRBJ1-4; D remains unclear. V lost 0 bases, J lost 8 bases, and 13 bases lay in between. Per the germline V gene, CDR1 is MNHNY and CDR2 is SVGAGI (reference sequence). This CDR3 is built from 15 residues. CDR3 DNA: TGTGCCAGCAGTTACTCGAGAGGGTTAGGAGAAAAACTGTTTTTT. Translating gives CASSYSRGLGEKLFF.

This clonotype was counted at least ten times. The genes are TRBV30 and TRBJ2-7; TRBD1 is a possible D gene (5 bases). Looked up from germline, CDR1 is GTSNPN and CDR2 is SVGIG (reference sequence). V was cut by 7 bases and J by 4 bases, with 11 bases left in between. The CDR3 is 11 residues long. CDR3 sequence reads: CALQVIYEQYF. The CDR3, as DNA: TGTGCCTTACAGGTGATTTACGAGCAGTACTTC. Together with reference TRBV30 and TRBJ2-7, the CDR3 gives the full variable domain: SQTIHQWPATLVQPVGSPLSLECTVEGTSNPNLYWYRQAAGRGLQLLFYSVGIGQISSEVPQNLSASRPQDRQFILSSKKLLLSDSGFYLCALQVIYEQYFGPGTRLTVT.

The V gene is TRBV6-5, the J gene TRBJ2-4; 10 bases are a match to TRBD2. The CDR3 is 19 amino acids. Germline CDR1 is MNHEY and CDR2 is SVGAGI. V dropped 4 bases and J dropped 2; count of bases not matched to a gene: 14. The CDR3: CASSFTSGTPIQTKNIQYF. CDR3 bases: TGTGCCAGCAGTTTTACTAGCGGGACCCCGATTCAGACCAAAAACATTCAGTACTTC.

This clonotype was counted ten times or more. V and J are TRBV2 and TRBJ2-5; 8 positions agree with TRBD1. The V gene's germline CDR1 is SNHLY and CDR2 FYNNEI. Germline trimming cut 3 bases from V and 4 bases from J; bases unmatched to any gene: 4. The CDR3 contains 14 residues. CDR3 amino acids: CASSDDRGRETQYF. The CDR3 nucleotides are TGTGCCAGCAGTGATGACAGGGGCAGAGAGACCCAGTACTTC.

The genes are TRBV7-3 and TRBJ1-6; 8 bases fit TRBD1. Germline loops: CDR1 SGHTA, CDR2 FQGTGA. The V and J ends lost 4 bases and 8 bases, in that order; junction bases with no gene match: 7. The CDR3 loop spans 15 amino acids. CDR3: CASSSSGTGHSPLHF. DNA of the CDR3: TGTGCCAGCAGCTCGTCCGGGACAGGCCATTCACCCCTCCACTTT.

The V and J genes are TRBV6-5 and TRBJ2-3; 10 bases fit TRBD2. The trim removed 4 bases at V and 1 base at J, leaving 5 bases unmatched. This CDR3 comprises 16 residues. Germline loops: CDR1 MNHEY, CDR2 SVGAGI. The CDR3, as DNA: TGTGCCAGCAGTTTCGGACTAGCGGAAGGCACAGATACGCAGTATTTT. This codes for CASSFGLAEGTDTQYF.

The chain combines TRBV9 with TRBJ1-2; possible D gene TRBD1, 5 bases. The CDR3 runs 14 residues. V shed 1 base and J shed 5 bases, with 12 bases lying between them. Germline lookup yields CDR1 SGDLS and CDR2 YYNGEE. CDR3: CASSVQGGEYGYTF. CDR3 sequence (DNA): TGTGCCAGCAGCGTACAGGGAGGTGAATATGGCTACACCTTC.

The table lists this clonotype with a count of one. Germline and junction disagree at one end, which may indicate a read error. The rearrangement joins TRBV7-9 to TRBJ1-3, with 10 bases matching TRBD1. This CDR3 region has 18 residues. The germline CDR1 and CDR2 sequences are SEHNR and FQNEAQ (reference sequence). DNA for the CDR3: TGTGCCGGCAGCCTCCAACCGGGACAGGGGAGCTCTGGAAACACCATATATTTT. Translated: CAGSLQPGQGSSGNTIYF.

This clonotype has a count of ten or more. The genes are TRBV18 and TRBJ2-4, with 8 bases identical to TRBD1. The CDR3 totals 13 residues. CDR1 KGHSH and CDR2 LQKENI come from the germline V gene. The junction had 1 base not matched to a gene; V was cut back by 3 bases and J by 6 bases. CDR3 nucleotides: TGTGCCAGCTCACCCGGACAGGGAAACATTCAGTACTTC. This encodes CASSPGQGNIQYF.

This clonotype was observed at least ten times. V gene TRBV24-1 combines with J gene TRBJ1-6, with D uncertain. Germline V gives CDR1 KGHDR, CDR2 SFDVKD. CDR3 length equals 13 residues. The V gene lost 4 bases and the J gene lost 10 bases, with 10 bases spanning the gap. The DNA for the CDR3 is TGTGCCACCAGTGAGGACGGGATGTCACCCCTCCACTTT. Its translation: CATSEDGMSPLHF.

This chain uses TRBV9 with TRBJ1-4, with unresolved D. With 5 bases removed from V and 5 bases from J, the gap between germline ends came to 10 bases. CDR3 length equals 13 residues. Germline V gene data show CDR1 as SGDLS and CDR2 as YYNGEE. The CDR3 here is CASSYGRNEKLFF. The CDR3 region has the DNA TGTGCCAGCAGTTACGGCCGCAATGAAAAACTGTTTTTT.

This clonotype has a count of ten or more. The rearrangement joins TRBV2 to TRBJ2-1; no clear D. V was pared by 3 bases and J by 6 bases, with 15 bases between. This CDR3 region has 15 residues. The germline V gene has CDR1 SNHLY and CDR2 FYNNEI. The CDR3 bases are TGTGCCAGCAGTGATCTAGGTAGTTTAGGCAATGAGCAGTTCTTC. The encoded protein is CASSDLGSLGNEQFF.

This rearrangement joins TRBV6-1 to TRBJ1-3, with D unresolved. Germline V gene data show CDR1 as MNHNS and CDR2 as SASEGT. The V and J ends lost 8 bases and 2 bases respectively, with 10 bases between them. The length of the CDR3 is 13 residues. The CDR3 DNA is TGTGCCAGCTCAAGGGTGGCTGGAAACACCATATATTTT. Encoded protein: CASSRVAGNTIYF.

The chain is built from TRBV18 and TRBJ2-3; perhaps TRBD2 as D (6 bases). This CDR3 spans 15 amino acids. Germline-derived CDR1 and CDR2 are KGHSH and LQKENI. V lost 6 bases, J lost 0 bases, and 13 bases lay in between. The chain's CDR3 is CASSPLEGSTDTQYF. CDR3 nucleotide sequence: TGTGCCAGCTCCCCGTTGGAGGGGAGCACAGATACGCAGTATTTT.

The sample holds many counts of this clonotype. The V call is TRBV5-1, the J call TRBJ2-7; 11 positions agree with TRBD1. From germline, CDR1 is SGHRS and CDR2 YFSETQ. CDR3 length: 15 amino acids. V gave up 0 bases and J gave up 5 bases; unmatched junction bases: 4. CDR3 coding DNA: TGCGCCAGCAGCTTGGGGACAGGGGGCAAAGACGAGCAGTACTTC. Protein sequence: CASSLGTGGKDEQYF.

The sample holds many counts of this clonotype. The rearrangement uses TRBV28 and TRBJ2-3, with D possibly TRBD2 on 6 matching bases. Germline V CDR1 and CDR2: MDHEN, SYDVKM. The germline V and J ends were trimmed by 8 bases and 0 bases, with 15 bases remaining between them. The CDR3 contains 15 residues. CDR3 nucleotide sequence: TGTGCCAGCGGGACCTTAGCGGTCAGCACAGATACGCAGTATTTT. Its protein is CASGTLAVSTDTQYF.

This clonotype came up many times. The chain links TRBV7-9 to TRBJ2-1; D perhaps matches TRBD1 (5 bases). The CDR3 spans 16 residues. CDR1 and CDR2 (germline): SEHNR, FQNEAQ (reference sequence). The V end was cut by 5 bases, the J end by 1 base, with 15 bases between. As DNA, the CDR3 is TGTGCCAGCAGCCCCTCGTCAGGGAAATCCTACAATGAGCAGTTCTTC. Encoded protein: CASSPSSGKSYNEQFF.

This clonotype turned up a few times. The J gene is TRBJ1-2, the V gene TRBV6-9, with D uncertain. Per the germline V gene, CDR1 is MNHGY and CDR2 is SVAAGI. The ends were cut back, 3 bases at V and 3 bases at J, with 20 bases in the middle. This CDR3 has 17 residues. The CDR3 region has the DNA TGTGCCAGCAGTTACACGGGGTCAAGGCCGGGCGACTATGGCTACACCTTC. Its translation is CASSYTGSRPGDYGYTF.

This clonotype occurred many times. This rearrangement joins TRBV20-1 to TRBJ2-7; the match to TRBD1 covers 7 bases. The CDR3 has 16 residues. J lost 0 bases, V lost 4 bases, and 12 bases had no gene match. Per germline, CDR1 DFQATT and CDR2 SNEGSKA (reference sequence). CDR3 sequence: CSAKDFRTGFSYEQYF. As DNA, the CDR3 is TGCAGTGCTAAGGACTTTAGGACAGGTTTCTCCTACGAGCAGTACTTC.

The chain is built from TRBV20-1 and TRBJ2-7, with D unresolved. V was shortened by 2 bases and J by 4 bases, with 6 bases between the two germline ends. The CDR3 consists of 11 residues. The germline V gene encodes CDR1 DFQATT and CDR2 SNEGSKA (reference sequence). CDR3 nucleotides: TGCAGTGCTAGAAGTAATTACGAGCAGTACTTC. Protein: CSARSNYEQYF.

The CDR3 loop is CASSFATSGSYNEQFF. The CDR3 DNA follows: TGTGCCAGCAGCTTCGCGACTAGCGGGTCCTACAATGAGCAGTTCTTC. The chain has TRBV7-9 and TRBJ2-1; TRBD2 aligns across 10 bases. From germline, CDR1 is SEHNR and CDR2 FQNEAQ (reference sequence). J gave up 1 base and V 3 bases, and 3 bases lay outside the gene matches. The CDR3 length is 16 residues.